Presented here are 12 T cell receptor beta chains from one specimen sequenced in a study of OX40 agonist ivuxolimab in advanced cancers. This table comes from immunoSEQ multiplex PCR, and its TCRdb copy is limited to in-frame clones, with some not included. Among approximately 41,000 clones listed, approximately 90% were seen once. Sequencing was performed on CD4+ or CD8+ T cells sorted from blood, taken in a trial of the OX40 agonist ivuxolimab. The source is an adult with an advanced solid tumor such as melanoma, head and neck, liver or kidney cancer.

The chain has TRBV5-1 and TRBJ1-2; 10 bases are a match to TRBD1. Trimming at V came to 0 bases and at J to 6 bases, leaving 2 bases not matched to a gene. Germline CDR1 reads SGHRS; CDR2 reads YFSETQ. The CDR3 extends over 14 amino acids. The DNA of the CDR3 is TGCGCCAGCAGCTTGGGACAGGGGGCTGATGGCTACACCTTC. Encoded protein: CASSLGQGADGYTF.

This clone was recorded only once. V gene TRBV7-3 combines with J gene TRBJ2-1, with 10 bases identical to TRBD2. The CDR3 is 18 residues long. The V and J ends lost 2 bases and 1 base, in that order; junction bases with no gene match: 8. Germline-derived CDR1 and CDR2 are SGHTA and FQGTGA. The CDR3 DNA reads TGTGCCAGCAGCTTAGCTGCTAGCGGGAGAGGGTCCTACAATGAGCAGTTCTTC. It is translated as CASSLAASGRGSYNEQFF.

The chain employs TRBV28 and TRBJ2-4, with D perhaps TRBD1 or TRBD2 (5 bases each). This CDR3 region has 16 residues. In germline, CDR1 is MDHEN, CDR2 SYDVKM. V was trimmed by 6 bases and J by 8 bases, leaving 23 bases between them. DNA for the CDR3: TGTGCCAGCAGCCCGATCCGGGACCCCTTTGGAGACATTCAGTACTTC. As protein: CASSPIRDPFGDIQYF. The full variable domain, with the rest looked up from reference TRBV28 and TRBJ2-4, is DVKVTQSSRYLVKRTGEKVFLECVQDMDHENMFWYRQDPGLGLRLIYFSYDVKMKEKGDIPEGYSVSREKKERFSLILESASTNQTSMYLCASSPIRDPFGDIQYFGAGTRLSVL.

The chain joins TRBV19 to TRBJ2-3; no clear D. The CDR3 has 13 residues. Germline V gene data show CDR1 as LNHDA and CDR2 as SQIVND (reference sequence). The germline V and J ends were trimmed by 3 bases and 2 bases, with 6 bases remaining between them. The CDR3 DNA follows: TGTGCCAGTAGTATCCAGCACACAGATACGCAGTATTTT. Translation gives CASSIQHTDTQYF. Looking up the rest from reference TRBV19 and TRBJ2-3 gives the full variable domain: DGGITQSPKYLFRKEGQNVTLSCEQNLNHDAMYWYRQDPGQGLRLIYYSQIVNDFQKGDIAEGYSVSREKKESFPLTVTSAQKNPTAFYLCASSIQHTDTQYFGPGTRLTVL.

The chain carries TRBV9 and TRBJ2-1, with D uncertain. CDR1 is SGDLS and CDR2 is YYNGEE in the germline V gene. The V end lost 4 bases, the J end lost 8 bases, and 13 bases lay between the germline ends. CDR3 length: 13 amino acids. CDR3 sequence (DNA): TGTGCCAGCAGCCTCTACCTTTATGATGAGCAGTTCTTC. It specifies CASSLYLYDEQFF.

In this sample, this clone turned up a few times. The chain uses TRBV2 and TRBJ2-7; D not certain. This CDR3 region has 11 residues. In germline, CDR1 is SNHLY, CDR2 FYNNEI. Trimming took off 4 bases at V and 1 base at J, with 2 bases between the two ends. Here the CDR3 DNA reads TGTGCCAGCAGTGGATCCTACGAGCAGTACTTC. As protein: CASSGSYEQYF.

This chain links TRBV19 with TRBJ1-2, with 8 bases aligning to TRBD1. The germline V gene has CDR1 LNHDA and CDR2 SQIVND (reference sequence). Trimming took 5 bases from V and 7 from J; bases not matched to a gene: 15. The CDR3 has 16 amino acids. CDR3 DNA sequence: TGTGCCAGTAGTTTCTCCGGACAGGGTGAGACTTTTGGCTACACCTTC. Translated: CASSFSGQGETFGYTF.

This chain uses TRBV19 with TRBJ2-3; D is unclear. Deletions cut 4 bases from V and 6 bases from J, with 17 bases between. The V gene's germline CDR1 is LNHDA and CDR2 SQIVND (reference sequence). The CDR3 has 15 residues. The CDR3 DNA is TGTGCCAGTAGTAGTCAGGCATCAAATTGGGATACGCAGTATTTT. Translated, it gives CASSSQASNWDTQYF.

Turning to this clone: At one end the junction does not follow the germline gene, possibly because of a read error. V and J are TRBV9 and TRBJ2-7; TRBD1 aligns across 10 bases. CDR3 length: 14 residues. The germline CDR1 and CDR2 sequences are SGDLS and YYNGEE. The CDR3 loop reads CAGSVGDRGYEQYF. The CDR3 DNA is TGTGCCGGCAGCGTTGGGGACAGGGGCTACGAGCAGTACTTC.

In nucleotides, the CDR3 is TGTGCCAGCAGTTTAAGTCATGAGCAGTTCTTC. It translates to CASSLSHEQFF. V usage is TRBV28 and J usage is TRBJ2-1, with D hard to call. Per the germline V gene, CDR1 is MDHEN and CDR2 is SYDVKM. The CDR3 runs 11 residues. The V end was cut by 2 bases, the J end by 8 bases, with 4 bases between. The variable domain in full, completed from reference TRBV28 and TRBJ2-1, reads DVKVTQSSRYLVKRTGEKVFLECVQDMDHENMFWYRQDPGLGLRLIYFSYDVKMKEKGDIPEGYSVSREKKERFSLILESASTNQTSMYLCASSLSHEQFFGPGTRLTVL.

The chain has TRBV7-2 and TRBJ2-5; TRBD1 might be the D (6 bases). The germline gives CDR1 SGHTA, CDR2 FQGNSA. The CDR3 runs 18 residues. The germline V and J ends were trimmed by 1 base and 1 base, with 19 bases remaining between them. As DNA, the CDR3 is TGTGCCAGCAGCTTAGTAAGCGGACAGACGACTGGCCAAGAGACCCAGTACTTC. This encodes CASSLVSGQTTGQETQYF.

The rearrangement uses TRBV7-9 and TRBJ1-1; 12 nucleotides match TRBD1. Germline loops: CDR1 SEHNR, CDR2 FQNEAQ (reference sequence). CDR3 length: 15 residues. The V segment lost 5 bases and the J segment 8 bases; nucleotides outside the gene matches: 9. CDR3 DNA: TGTGCCAGCAGCCCAGGGACAGGGGGCCTGTCGGAAGCTTTCTTT. Translating it yields CASSPGTGGLSEAFF.